The sequence of this TCR beta chain was determined in a study of blood T cell repertoires in COVID-19. Study context: Sample material is recorded as cDNA or gDNA derived from T cells, B-cell-depleted T cells, or PBMCs.

The V gene's germline CDR1 is PRHDT and CDR2 FYEKMQ (reference sequence). The CDR3 is made up of 14 amino acids. The V segment lost 2 bases and the J segment 8 bases; nucleotides outside the gene matches: 7. In the original workflow: Amplification of reference gene primers provided the estimated nucleated cell counts. The method was immunoSEQ multiplex PCR; TCRdb's version includes in-frame clones alone and lacks a portion of them. Clone size and V and J calls were adopted from that table, with D and trimming inferred from the DNA. There are about 40,000 clones in the sample; approximately 84% occur only once, and more than 14% lies in the top ten.

This clonotype was obtained from a man aged 50 or older with active or convalescent COVID-19. J is TRBJ1-2 and V is TRBV13; 8 nucleotides match TRBD1. Source material: peripheral blood. CDR3 sequence reads: CASSLFQGAKGYTF. In DNA form, the CDR3 reads TGTGCCAGCAGCTTATTTCAGGGGGCGAAAGGCTACACCTTC.